These 12 T cell receptor beta chains were sequenced from one sample in a study of T cell responses to AZD1222 COVID-19 vaccine. Measured with immunoSEQ multiplex PCR; TCRdb has only the in-frame clones, and not every one. The sample lists roughly 130,000 clones; 94% were seen once. Sequencing used peripheral blood, obtained on day 0 of AZD1222 vaccination. The receptors stem from an adult in good health.

The genes are TRBV9 and TRBJ2-7; no reliable D call. The CDR3 length is 13 residues. Germline values: CDR1 SGDLS, CDR2 YYNGEE. Deletions cut 5 bases from V and 6 bases from J, with 15 bases between. The CDR3 loop reads CASRYSPDGEQYF. The CDR3 DNA reads as TGTGCCAGCAGGTACTCCCCAGACGGCGAGCAGTACTTC.

The chain joins TRBV7-4 to TRBJ1-2; possibly TRBD1 for D (5 bases). The V end lost 2 bases, the J end lost 8 bases, and 12 bases lay between the germline ends. CDR3 length: 13 amino acids. Per the germline V gene, CDR1 is SGHVT and CDR2 is SQSDAQ. CDR3 sequence: CASSLRVGGGYTF. The DNA of the CDR3 is TGTGCCAGCAGCTTACGAGTGGGGGGGGGCTACACCTTC.

The rearrangement joins TRBV30 to TRBJ2-1, with TRBD2 matching 13 bases. J lost 10 bases, V lost 3 bases, and 9 bases had no gene match. The CDR3 spans 15 residues. The germline V gene has CDR1 GTSNPN and CDR2 SVGIG (reference sequence). For the CDR3, the DNA is TGTGCCTGGAGGATGGGACTAGCGGGATGGTACGAGCAGTTCTTC. Amino acid sequence: CAWRMGLAGWYEQFF.

The J gene is TRBJ1-1, the V gene TRBV12-3 or TRBV12-4; D is undetermined. CDR3 length: 13 residues. Between the trimmed V and J ends, which lost 2 bases and 3 bases, there was a span of 7 bases. Here the CDR3 DNA reads TGTGCCAGCAGTTTACAGGACCACACTGAAGCTTTCTTT. Translated: CASSLQDHTEAFF.

The chain combines TRBV2 with TRBJ1-1; no definite D call. Per the germline V gene, CDR1 is SNHLY and CDR2 is FYNNEI. Deletions cut 8 bases from V and 6 bases from J, with 10 bases between. The CDR3 runs 11 residues. The DNA for the CDR3 is TGTGCCAGCCGTTGGTATGCTGAAGCTTTCTTT. It encodes CASRWYAEAFF.

V and J are TRBV28 and TRBJ2-6; no firm D call. Germline V lookup: CDR1 MDHEN, CDR2 SYDVKM. CDR3 length: 16 amino acids. V shed 3 bases and J shed 0 bases, with 9 bases lying between them. CDR3 sequence reads: CASSFPTSSGANVLTF. The CDR3 DNA follows: TGTGCCAGCAGTTTCCCTACCAGCTCTGGGGCCAACGTCCTGACTTTC.

The chain couples TRBV30 to TRBJ1-6, with D maybe TRBD1 (6 bases). The CDR3 totals 15 residues. Trimming took off 2 bases at V and 15 bases at J, with 23 bases between the two ends. Germline-derived CDR1 and CDR2 are GTSNPN and SVGIG (reference sequence). As DNA, the CDR3 is TGTGCCTGGAGTCCCGGAGGGGGAAATTCTCATCTCCTCCACTTT. It codes for CAWSPGGGNSHLLHF.

This clone came up once. This chain uses TRBV7-3 with TRBJ1-1; D not certain. This CDR3 comprises 13 residues. From germline, CDR1 is SGHTA and CDR2 FQGTGA. Trimming pared 0 bases from V and 1 base from J, leaving 3 bases between. The CDR3 here is CASSLTPNTEAFF. In nucleotides, the CDR3 is TGTGCCAGCAGCTTAACCCCGAACACTGAAGCTTTCTTT.

The gene calls are TRBV5-8 and TRBJ1-4; D remains ambiguous. The CDR3 runs to 14 residues. Trimming shortened V by 1 base and J by 1 base, and 5 bases separated the two germline ends. From germline, CDR1 is SGHTS and CDR2 YDEGEE. The CDR3 reads CASSLWITNEKLFF. In DNA form, the CDR3 reads TGTGCCAGCAGCTTGTGGATAACTAATGAAAAACTGTTTTTT.

The chain has TRBV6-5 and TRBJ1-1, with D tentatively TRBD1 (5 bases). Germline V gene sequence: CDR1 MNHEY, CDR2 SVGAGI. CDR3 length equals 14 residues. V lost 3 bases, J lost 7 bases, and 15 bases lay in between. The CDR3 region has the DNA TGTGCCAGCAGTTATCGGGACCGGGGAGTTGAAGCTTTCTTT. Translation: CASSYRDRGVEAFF.

This chain joins TRBV9 and TRBJ1-6; maybe TRBD1 (5 bases). This CDR3 is 18 amino acids long. Germline V CDR1 and CDR2: SGDLS, YYNGEE. V gave up 3 bases and J gave up 2 bases, with 18 bases separating them. Written as DNA, the CDR3 is TGTGCCAGCAGCGAGCGGCGTCCCACGGGGCCCTATAATTCACCCCTCCACTTT. Translation: CASSERRPTGPYNSPLHF.

The chain links TRBV30 to TRBJ1-2; 8 bases are shared with TRBD1. V lost 4 bases to trimming and J lost 4 bases; unmatched junction nucleotides: 11. Germline CDR1 is GTSNPN and CDR2 is SVGIG (reference sequence). CDR3 length: 15 residues. The CDR3 region has the DNA TGTGCCTGGAACTACCCAGGGGGCGCCGGCTATGGCTACACCTTC. Encoded protein: CAWNYPGGAGYGYTF.